This note documents a single TCR beta chain sequence. As yet, its antigen is unknown. The data originate from a study of T-cell memory formation after mild COVID-19. Study context: The TCR clusters were mostly specific to one donor.

TCRdb reanalysed the 5' RACE reads using MiXCR and keeps one entry per CDR3 protein. Of about 560,000 distinct CDR3 sequences in the sample, approximately 15% are singletons; the top ten hold around 7.8%. This CDR3 is 12 amino acids long. Per germline, CDR1 KGHDR and CDR2 SFDVKD. V was cut by 3 bases and J by 4 bases, with 4 bases left in between. Points from the study as a whole: Contracting clones from day 15 to 85 had balanced CD4/CD8; later expanders favoured CD4+.

The V and J genes are TRBV24-1 and TRBJ2-3; no reliable D call. The sequenced sample consisted of PBMCs or a T cell subset sorted from them (not recorded which). The sequence was collected from an adult woman who had mild COVID-19 (a few samples of this study predate the infection). Cell type and time point are not known. The CDR3 DNA follows: TGTGCCACCAGTGATATGGCAGATACGCAGTATTTT. It is translated as CATSDMADTQYF.